This passage covers 32 T cell receptor beta chains from one sample sequenced in a study of blood T cell repertoires in COVID-19 (TCRdb year 2020). The method was the immunoSEQ multiplex PCR assay. TCRdb retrieved this table from immuneACCESS and kept in-frame rearrangements only. Not all clones are present; in checked studies, unresolved V genes account for under half, and no reason is known for the remainder. Recorded for this sample are roughly 20,000 clones; around 86% of them occurred a single time. The ten biggest clones cover about a tenth of the sample. Sequenced material: peripheral blood. These receptor sequences come from a human donor in a cohort sampled during active COVID-19.

This clone was recorded only once. The CDR3 sequence is CASTGGGYTF. DNA of the CDR3: TGTGCCAGCACAGGGGGAGGCTACACCTTC. This sequence joins TRBV2 and TRBJ1-2; 7 bases map to TRBD1. There are 10 residues in the CDR3. V shed 7 bases, J shed 8 bases, and the junction held 1 base outside the gene matches. Germline CDR1 is SNHLY and CDR2 is FYNNEI.

This clone was counted a single time. The chain is built from TRBV2 and TRBJ2-4; TRBD2 matches 9 bases. Germline trimming cut 4 bases from V and 6 bases from J; bases unmatched to any gene: 4. Germline CDR1 is SNHLY and CDR2 is FYNNEI. CDR3 size: 14 residues. CDR3 bases: TGTGCCAGCAGTGGTCGAGCGGGGGGAAACATTCAGTACTTC. It is translated as CASSGRAGGNIQYF.

This sequence joins TRBV3-1 (or the pseudogene TRBV3-2) and TRBJ2-3; 10 bases agree with TRBD2. Germline CDR1 is LGHDT and CDR2 is YNNKEL (reference sequence). V lost 2 bases and J lost 1; bases outside the gene matches: 0. The length of the CDR3 is 15 residues. For the CDR3, the DNA is TGTGCCAGCAGCCAAACTAGCGGGGGCACAGATACGCAGTATTTT. Amino acids: CASSQTSGGTDTQYF.

Here the CDR3 DNA reads TGTGCCAGCACCGGTACCCGGAATGAAAAACTGTTTTTT. This encodes CASTGTRNEKLFF. The chain links TRBV2 to TRBJ1-4; D not certain. Trimming removed 7 bases at V and 5 bases at J, with 11 bases between. In germline, CDR1 is SNHLY, CDR2 FYNNEI. The CDR3 runs to 13 residues.

This CDR3 is CASSLTGGATNTGELFF. For the CDR3, the DNA is TGTGCCAGCTCACTCACAGGGGGCGCCACGAACACCGGGGAGCTGTTTTTT. This rearrangement joins TRBV18 to TRBJ2-2, with 9 bases identical to TRBD1. Germline V gene sequence: CDR1 KGHSH, CDR2 LQKENI. The CDR3 is 17 residues long. Trimming took 4 bases from V and 0 from J; bases not matched to a gene: 6.

This sequence joins TRBV15 and TRBJ2-7; 14 bases line up with TRBD2. With V trimmed by 0 bases and J by 4 bases, 14 bases remained unmatched. The CDR3 consists of 20 residues. CDR1 LNHNV and CDR2 YYDKDF come from the germline V gene (reference sequence). CDR3 amino acids: CATSRDRRLAGGPAPYEQYF. CDR3 coding DNA: TGTGCCACCAGCAGAGATAGGAGACTAGCGGGAGGGCCGGCCCCATACGAGCAGTACTTC.

This chain links TRBV19 with TRBJ1-5; no clear D. The CDR3 consists of 13 residues. V lost 11 bases and J 5 bases, leaving 16 bases between the germline ends. In germline, CDR1 is LNHDA, CDR2 SQIVND (reference sequence). The CDR3 nucleotides are TGTGCCTCACTCTCGGAGGGTCATCAGCCCCAGCATTTT. This gives the protein CASLSEGHQPQHF.

The chain employs TRBV7-9 and TRBJ2-1, with TRBD2 identical over 9 bases. This CDR3 contains 15 residues. The V segment lost 1 base and the J segment 6 bases; nucleotides outside the gene matches: 4. Germline V lookup: CDR1 SEHNR, CDR2 FQNEAQ (reference sequence). The CDR3 region has the DNA TGTGCCAGCAGCTTAGTAGGACTAGCGTTCAATGAGCAGTTCTTC. It specifies CASSLVGLAFNEQFF. Using reference TRBV7-9 and TRBJ2-1 for the parts outside the CDR3, the full variable domain is DTGVSQNPRHKITKRGQNVTFRCDPISEHNRLYWYRQTLGQGPEFLTYFQNEAQLEKSRLLSDRFSAERPKGSFSTLEIQRTEQGDSAMYLCASSLVGLAFNEQFFGPGTRLTVL.

The gene calls are TRBV2 and TRBJ2-1; 11 positions agree with TRBD2. CDR1 SNHLY and CDR2 FYNNEI come from the germline V gene. The CDR3 totals 14 residues. The J segment lost 6 bases and the V segment lost 2 bases, leaving 0 bases of the junction unmatched. The CDR3 protein is CASSELAGGNEQFF. In DNA, the CDR3 is TGTGCCAGCAGTGAACTAGCGGGAGGCAATGAGCAGTTCTTC. The full variable domain, its missing parts supplied by reference TRBV2 and TRBJ2-1, is EPEVTQTPSHQVTQMGQEVILRCVPISNHLYFYWYRQILGQKVEFLVSFYNNEISEKSEIFDDQFSVERPDGSNFTLKIRSTKLEDSAMYFCASSELAGGNEQFFGPGTRLTVL.

The chain carries TRBV7-2 and TRBJ1-1; D may be TRBD1 (5 bases). Germline CDR1 and CDR2: SGHTA and FQGNSA. V was shortened by 1 base and J by 4 bases, with 16 bases between the two germline ends. The CDR3 length is 16 residues. This chain's CDR3 is CASSLGGAGRGTEAFF. CDR3 bases: TGTGCCAGCAGCTTAGGAGGGGCGGGAAGGGGCACTGAAGCTTTCTTT.

This clone was counted a single time. The chain is built from TRBV5-1 and TRBJ2-2; D is possibly TRBD2 (5 bases). Germline values: CDR1 SGHRS, CDR2 YFSETQ. V dropped 2 bases and J dropped 6 bases, with 14 bases sitting between them. The CDR3 totals 15 residues. The CDR3 protein is CASSFSGSAAGELFF. The CDR3 nucleotides read TGCGCCAGCAGCTTCTCGGGATCGGCGGCCGGGGAGCTGTTTTTT.

The chain has TRBV28 and TRBJ1-5; possibly TRBD1 for D (6 bases). The CDR3 loop spans 15 amino acids. Germline V gives CDR1 MDHEN, CDR2 SYDVKM. V shed 3 bases and J shed 6 bases, with 15 bases lying between them. Here the CDR3 DNA reads TGTGCCAGCAGTTTTGGGTCCTTAGGGGGTCAGCCCCAGCATTTT. Translated, it gives CASSFGSLGGQPQHF. Drawing the rest from reference TRBV28 and TRBJ1-5, the complete variable domain is DVKVTQSSRYLVKRTGEKVFLECVQDMDHENMFWYRQDPGLGLRLIYFSYDVKMKEKGDIPEGYSVSREKKERFSLILESASTNQTSMYLCASSFGSLGGQPQHFGDGTRLSIL.

The chain is built from TRBV11-2 and TRBJ2-1, with a weak D call TRBD2 (6 bases). V shed 0 bases and J shed 10 bases, with 16 bases lying between them. The length of the CDR3 is 15 residues. Germline V CDR1 and CDR2: SGHAT, FQNNGV. CDR3 coding DNA: TGTGCCAGCAGCTTAGATCCGGGCCCCGGAGGGGAGCAGTTCTTC. It translates to CASSLDPGPGGEQFF.

The chain joins TRBV10-3 to TRBJ2-6; TRBD2 matches at 7 bases. The germline V gene has CDR1 ENHRY and CDR2 SYGVKD. This CDR3 comprises 17 residues. Germline trimming cut 3 bases from V and 3 bases from J; bases unmatched to any gene: 8. The DNA of the CDR3 is TGTGCCATCAGTGACGGCGGGAGCGGGCGTGGGGCCAACGTCCTGACTTTC. Its protein product is CAISDGGSGRGANVLTF.

The chain uses TRBV5-1 and TRBJ2-6, with D possibly TRBD2 on 5 matching bases. CDR1 and CDR2 from the germline V gene are SGHRS and YFSETQ. V dropped 1 base and J dropped 0 bases, with 8 bases sitting between them. The CDR3 is 16 amino acids. This CDR3 is CASSLPGSSGANVLTF. CDR3 bases: TGCGCCAGCAGCTTGCCGGGGAGCTCTGGGGCCAACGTCCTGACTTTC.

The rearrangement uses TRBV19 and TRBJ2-1; 8 bases fit TRBD2. This CDR3 contains 15 residues. Looked up from germline, CDR1 is LNHDA and CDR2 is SQIVND (reference sequence). V gave up 7 bases and J gave up 4 bases; unmatched junction bases: 9. The CDR3 spells CASTASGWTYNEQFF. The DNA of the CDR3 is TGTGCCAGTACCGCTAGCGGGTGGACATACAATGAGCAGTTCTTC.

In its sample, this clone was seen once. V gene TRBV7-9 combines with J gene TRBJ2-7; no clear D gene. Trimming removed 3 bases from V and 0 bases from J, with 6 bases in between. This CDR3 comprises 13 residues. CDR1 is SEHNR and CDR2 is FQNEAQ in the germline V gene (reference sequence). The CDR3: CASSLEISYEQYF. In nucleotides, the CDR3 is TGTGCCAGCAGCTTGGAGATCTCCTACGAGCAGTACTTC.

V usage is TRBV7-2 and J usage is TRBJ2-1, with D perhaps matching TRBD2 (6 bases). The germline V gene has CDR1 SGHTA and CDR2 FQGNSA. Trimming took off 7 bases at V and 0 bases at J, with 13 bases between the two ends. The CDR3 sequence is 15 residues long. The CDR3 bases are TGTGCCAGCACTATAGGCGGGACCTCCTACAATGAGCAGTTCTTC. Translating it yields CASTIGGTSYNEQFF.

The J gene is TRBJ1-6, the V gene TRBV3-1 (or the pseudogene TRBV3-2), with TRBD1 as a possible D gene (5 bases). Trimming stripped 9 bases from V and 3 bases from J, with 12 bases between. The CDR3 extends over 14 amino acids. Germline CDR1 reads LGHDT; CDR2 reads YNNKEL (reference sequence). The CDR3 DNA follows: TGTGCCAGTTCCCGACAGAGCTATAATTCACCCCTCCACTTT. Translated, it gives CASSRQSYNSPLHF.

This clone occurred once. The rearrangement links TRBV6-6 to TRBJ2-2; TRBD1 matches at 8 bases. Per the germline V gene, CDR1 is MNHNY and CDR2 is SVGAGI (reference sequence). J lost 6 bases, V lost 5 bases, and 17 bases had no gene match. The CDR3 is 18 residues long. CDR3 sequence: CASSRPGTGGLVAGELFF. The CDR3 DNA sequence: TGTGCCAGCAGTCGCCCCGGGACAGGTGGTTTGGTGGCCGGGGAGCTGTTTTTT.

The gene calls are TRBV29-1 and TRBJ1-1; D remains ambiguous. V was cut by 2 bases and J by 4 bases, with 14 bases left in between. Germline V CDR1 and CDR2: SQVTM, ANQGSEA. This CDR3 is 14 amino acids long. The CDR3 nucleotides read TGCAGCGTTGAATCTGCCTCCTCCGGCACTGAAGCTTTCTTT. Amino acids: CSVESASSGTEAFF.

The V and J genes are TRBV28 and TRBJ1-2; D remains ambiguous. Germline V gene lookup returns CDR1 MDHEN and CDR2 SYDVKM. The CDR3 is 15 residues long. The V end was cut by 3 bases, the J end by 4 bases, with 15 bases between. CDR3 nucleotide sequence: TGTGCCAGCAGTTTCGGAACTACCCAATCCTATGGCTACACCTTC. Translation: CASSFGTTQSYGYTF.

CDR3 region: CASSVAVQGNEQYF. CDR3 coding DNA: TGTGCCAGCAGCGTAGCGGTACAGGGAAACGAGCAGTACTTC. The chain couples TRBV9 to TRBJ2-7; D is possibly TRBD1 (6 bases). V lost 0 bases and J 5 bases, leaving 12 bases between the germline ends. Per germline, CDR1 SGDLS and CDR2 YYNGEE. The CDR3 totals 14 residues.

The V and J genes are TRBV28 and TRBJ1-4; D is unresolved. This CDR3 has 14 amino acids. Per germline, CDR1 MDHEN and CDR2 SYDVKM. V was clipped by 5 bases and J by 6 bases, with 13 bases between them. CDR3 in amino acids: CASSTGNSDEKLFF. The CDR3 DNA reads as TGTGCCAGCAGTACGGGGAACTCCGATGAAAAACTGTTTTTT.

The chain couples TRBV9 to TRBJ2-7, with D perhaps TRBD2 (5 bases). Per the germline V gene, CDR1 is SGDLS and CDR2 is YYNGEE. The V end lost 3 bases, the J end lost 2 bases, and 12 bases lay between the germline ends. This CDR3 is built from 14 residues. The CDR3: CASSGSSGAYEQYF. CDR3 bases: TGTGCCAGCAGCGGTAGTTCCGGGGCCTACGAGCAGTACTTC.

The V call is TRBV25-1, the J call TRBJ2-7, with D perhaps matching TRBD2 (5 bases). The CDR3 is 12 amino acids. Deletions cut 5 bases from V and 3 bases from J, with 8 bases between. CDR1 is MGHDK, CDR2 SYGVNS, per germline. DNA for the CDR3: TGTGCCAGCAGTTGGACTGGCTACGAGCAGTACTTC. It translates to CASSWTGYEQYF.

The V call is TRBV28, the J call TRBJ1-1; D remains ambiguous. The V end was cut by 6 bases, the J end by 3 bases, with 17 bases between. CDR1 is MDHEN and CDR2 is SYDVKM in the germline V gene. This CDR3 is 15 amino acids long. The CDR3, as DNA: TGTGCCAGCAGCCTCACCGGGTCAAGAGACACTGAAGCTTTCTTT. Protein sequence: CASSLTGSRDTEAFF.

Written as DNA, the CDR3 is TGTGCCAGTAGTTTGCAGGCTAGCACAGATACGCAGTATTTT. Translating gives CASSLQASTDTQYF. The chain links TRBV19 to TRBJ2-3; D is unresolved. Germline CDR1 LNHDA, CDR2 SQIVND (reference sequence). The V end lost 5 bases, the J end lost 0 bases, and 9 bases lay between the germline ends. The CDR3 totals 14 residues.

The chain is built from TRBV19 and TRBJ1-6; 8 nucleotides line up with TRBD1. The V and J ends lost 3 bases and 10 bases, in that order; junction bases with no gene match: 8. CDR3 length equals 15 residues. CDR1 is LNHDA, CDR2 SQIVND, per germline (reference sequence). CDR3 bases: TGTGCCAGTAGTATCGCCCAGGGGGCGCGATCACCCCTCCACTTT. It specifies CASSIAQGARSPLHF.

J is TRBJ1-5 and V is TRBV30, with 9 bases that match TRBD1. Germline loops: CDR1 GTSNPN, CDR2 SVGIG (reference sequence). The CDR3 runs to 14 residues. V shed 4 bases and J 7 bases; nucleotides not matched to a gene: 8. The CDR3 DNA is TGTGCCTGGAAGGGACAGGGAGATTGGCAGCCCCAGCATTTT. Protein sequence: CAWKGQGDWQPQHF.

The chain recombines TRBV7-9 with TRBJ2-2; 7 nucleotides match TRBD2. Germline trimming cut 3 bases from V and 5 bases from J; bases unmatched to any gene: 3. Per germline, CDR1 SEHNR and CDR2 FQNEAQ (reference sequence). This CDR3 comprises 14 residues. Here the CDR3 reads CASSLWEGTGELFF. The CDR3 nucleotides are TGTGCCAGCAGCTTGTGGGAGGGTACCGGGGAGCTGTTTTTT.

The chain carries TRBV2 and TRBJ2-1; D unclear. Germline V gives CDR1 SNHLY, CDR2 FYNNEI. With 6 bases removed from V and 0 bases from J, the gap between germline ends came to 12 bases. The CDR3 runs to 15 residues. As DNA, the CDR3 is TGTGCCAGCAGAATCACTTCGAACTCCTACAATGAGCAGTTCTTC. Amino acid sequence: CASRITSNSYNEQFF.